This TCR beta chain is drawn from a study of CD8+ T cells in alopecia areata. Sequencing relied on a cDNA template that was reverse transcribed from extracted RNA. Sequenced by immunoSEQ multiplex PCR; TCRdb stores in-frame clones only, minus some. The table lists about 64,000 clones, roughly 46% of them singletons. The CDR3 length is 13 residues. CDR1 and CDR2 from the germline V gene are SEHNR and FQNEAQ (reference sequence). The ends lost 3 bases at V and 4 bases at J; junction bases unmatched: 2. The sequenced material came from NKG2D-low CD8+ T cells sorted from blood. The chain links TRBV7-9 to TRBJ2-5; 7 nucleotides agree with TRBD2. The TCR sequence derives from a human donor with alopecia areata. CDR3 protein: CASSFSGGETQYF. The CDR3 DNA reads TGTGCCAGCAGCTTTTCGGGGGGAGAGACCCAGTACTTC.